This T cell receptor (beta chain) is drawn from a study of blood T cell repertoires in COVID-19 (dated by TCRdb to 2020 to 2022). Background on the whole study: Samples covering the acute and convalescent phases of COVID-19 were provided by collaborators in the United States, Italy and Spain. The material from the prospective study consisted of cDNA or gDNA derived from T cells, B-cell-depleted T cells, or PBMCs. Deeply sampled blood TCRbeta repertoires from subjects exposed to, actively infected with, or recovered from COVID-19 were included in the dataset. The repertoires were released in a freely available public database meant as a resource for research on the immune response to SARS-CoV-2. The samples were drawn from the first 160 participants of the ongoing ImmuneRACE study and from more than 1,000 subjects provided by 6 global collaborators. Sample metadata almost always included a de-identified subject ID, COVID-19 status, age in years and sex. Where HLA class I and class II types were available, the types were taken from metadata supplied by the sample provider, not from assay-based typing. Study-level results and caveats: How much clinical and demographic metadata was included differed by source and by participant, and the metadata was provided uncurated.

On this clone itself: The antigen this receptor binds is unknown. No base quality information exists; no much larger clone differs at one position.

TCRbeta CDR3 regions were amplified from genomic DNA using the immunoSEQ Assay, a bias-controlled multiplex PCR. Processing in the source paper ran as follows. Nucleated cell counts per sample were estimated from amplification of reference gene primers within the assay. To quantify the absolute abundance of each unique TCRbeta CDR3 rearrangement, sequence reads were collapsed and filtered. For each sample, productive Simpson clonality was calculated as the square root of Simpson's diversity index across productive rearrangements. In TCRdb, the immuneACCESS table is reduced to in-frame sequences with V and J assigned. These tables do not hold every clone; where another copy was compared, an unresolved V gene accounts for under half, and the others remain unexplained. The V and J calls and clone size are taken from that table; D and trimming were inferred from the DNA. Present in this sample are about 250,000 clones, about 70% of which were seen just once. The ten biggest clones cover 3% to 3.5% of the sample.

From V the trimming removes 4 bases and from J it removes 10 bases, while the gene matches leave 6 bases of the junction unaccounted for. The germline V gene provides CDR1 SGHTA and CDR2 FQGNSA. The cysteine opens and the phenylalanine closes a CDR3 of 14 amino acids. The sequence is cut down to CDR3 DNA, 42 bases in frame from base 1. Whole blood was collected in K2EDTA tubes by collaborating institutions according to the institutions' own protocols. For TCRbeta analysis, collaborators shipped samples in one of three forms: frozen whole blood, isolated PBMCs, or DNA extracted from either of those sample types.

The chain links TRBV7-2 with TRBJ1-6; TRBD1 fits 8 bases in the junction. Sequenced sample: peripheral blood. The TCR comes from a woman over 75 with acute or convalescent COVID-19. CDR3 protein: CASSSRQGRSPLHF. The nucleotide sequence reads TGTGCCAGCAGCTCTAGACAGGGGAGGTCACCCCTCCACTTT.